This TCR beta chain derives from a study of regulatory T cells in long-lasting Graves disease. Specified time point: persistent/refractory GD, antithyroid drugs over 5 years with positive TRAb. Isolated PBMC RNA provided the starting material for the TCR library. The germline gives CDR1 LNHNV, CDR2 YYDKDF (reference sequence). CDR3 size: 16 residues. V dropped 3 bases and J dropped 7; count of bases not matched to a gene: 10. Through Arm-PCR of CDR3 regions and iRepertoire HTBI primers, TCR beta libraries were built. TCRdb fed the multiplex PCR reads into MiXCR, producing one record per CDR3 protein. The table includes 400,000 to 450,000 distinct CDR3 sequences, around a quarter detected once.

The chain links TRBV15 to TRBJ1-2; 11 nucleotides line up with TRBD1. The sample in question was peripheral blood mononuclear cells (PBMCs), obtained when the disease was refractory, from a patient treated with antithyroid drugs. This clonotype originated in a female donor with Graves disease. DNA of the CDR3: TGTGCCACCAGCAGGCCCGGGACAGGGGGAGTCTCTGGCTACACCTTC. This translates into CATSRPGTGGVSGYTF.